These T cell receptor beta chains were read from a single sample in a study of molecular identifiers for immune sequencing clone quantification. TCRdb passed the PCR reads through MiXCR, listing each CDR3 protein once. The sample records around 470,000 distinct CDR3 sequences, about 20% being singletons. The specimen was naive CD8+ T cells from blood, with Jurkat cell RNA spiked in. Every receptor here comes from a human donor in good health. Some libraries in this study had Jurkat cell RNA spiked in. Each CDR3 is given with its conserved first and last residue. D genes are given only for firm matches. A clone size is listed for some rows: how often the clone was seen (once, few, many), or a class if it is expanded.

V	D	size	J	CDR3	DNA
TRBV5-6	TRBD2	many	TRBJ2-7	CASSPRTSGEQYF	TGTGCCAGCAGCCCGAGGACTAGCGGCGAGCAGTACTTC
TRBV28	TRBD2	many	TRBJ2-7	CASSRAGNRLEQYF	TGTGCCAGCAGCCGAGCGGGGAATCGTCTCGAGCAGTACTTC
TRBV4-3	TRBD1	.	TRBJ1-4	CASSQEILVGTGPTNEKPFF	TGCGCCAGCAGCCAAGAGATCCTCGTCGGGACAGGACCTACTAATGAAAAACCGTTTTTT
TRBV9	.	many	TRBJ1-5	CASSVGREDQPQHF	TGTGCCAGCAGCGTCGGCAGGGAGGATCAGCCCCAGCATTTT
TRBV15	.	.	TRBJ1-3	CATSRDGRNTIYF	TGTGCCACCAGCAGAGATGGGCGAAACACCATATATTTT
TRBV28	.	.	TRBJ2-7	CASSLREPNEQYF	TGTGCCAGCAGTTTGCGGGAACCCAACGAGCAGTACTTC
TRBV7-9	.	.	TRBJ2-7	CASSLDGLSSYEQYF	TGTGCCAGCAGCTTAGACGGATTAAGCTCCTACGAGCAGTACTTC
TRBV7-6	TRBD2	many	TRBJ2-3	CASSSGLAWDTQYF	TGTGCCAGCAGCTCAGGACTAGCTTGGGATACGCAGTATTTT
TRBV28	TRBD1	.	TRBJ2-7	CASSPRTGSYGQYF	TGCGCCAGCAGTCCGAGGACAGGCTCCTACGGGCAGTACTTC
TRBV12-3/TRBV12-4	TRBD1	.	TRBJ1-2	CASSPLYGQALNGYAF	TGTGCCAGCAGTCCTCTTTACGGACAGGCATTAAATGGCTACGCCTTC
TRBV10-3	TRBD1	many	TRBJ2-3	CAISADRDRATDTQYF	TGTGCCATCAGTGCTGACCGGGACAGGGCCACAGATACGCAGTATTTT
TRBV14	.	.	TRBJ2-7	CASSQDLTAYEQYF	TGTGCCAGCAGCCAAGATTTGACAGCCTACGAGCAGTACTTC
TRBV6-2/TRBV6-3	.	few	TRBJ2-7	CASSTNYEQYF	TGTGCCAGCAGTACAAACTACGAGCAGTACTTC
TRBV6-2/TRBV6-3	.	.	TRBJ2-7	CASSYSEMEGPNEQYF	TGTGCCAGCAGTTACTCAGAAATGGAGGGCCCCAACGAGCAGTACTTC
TRBV7-6	.	.	TRBJ2-7	CASSSGTRPYEQYF	TGTGCCAGCAGCTCCGGGACCCGCCCGTACGAGCAGTACTTC
TRBV27	.	.	TRBJ2-7	CASSLEGVSYEQYF	TGTGCCAGCAGTTTAGAGGGGGTCTCCTACGAGCAGTACTTC
TRBV7-9	TRBD1	few	TRBJ1-4	CASSLPGGDDEKLFF	TGTGCCAGCAGCTTACCAGGGGGTGACGATGAAAAACTGTTTTTT
TRBV18	TRBD1	.	TRBJ2-1	CASSPWGQGEVGAAYNEQFF	TGTGCCAGCTCACCGTGGGGACAGGGGGAGGTAGGGGCGGCCTACAATGAGCAGTTCTTC
TRBV20-1	.	few	TRBJ2-7	CSANPRGWAYEQYF	TGCAGTGCTAATCCCAGGGGTTGGGCCTACGAGCAGTACTTC
TRBV7-2	TRBD2	many	TRBJ2-5	CASSLPGLAGGRSYF	TGTGCCAGCAGCTTACCGGGACTAGCGGGGGGCCGCTCGTACTTC
TRBV11-2	.	many	TRBJ2-1	CASSWGPEPYNEQFF	TGTGCCAGCAGCTGGGGACCAGAACCCTACAATGAGCAGTTCTTC
TRBV4-3	.	few	TRBJ2-7	CASSQEEGDYEQYF	TGCGCCAGCAGCCAAGAAGAGGGGGACTACGAGCAGTACTTC
TRBV24-1	.	few	TRBJ2-3	CATSDLVAAATDTQYF	TGTGCCACCAGTGATTTAGTAGCGGCAGCCACAGATACGCAGTATTTT
TRBV6-5	.	many	TRBJ2-5	CASSLNSGDIETQYF	TGTGCCAGCAGTTTGAACTCCGGGGATATCGAGACCCAGTACTTC
TRBV7-3	.	.	TRBJ2-1	CASSSLVLNEQFF	TGTGCCAGCAGCTCCCTAGTTTTAAATGAGCAGTTCTTC
TRBV6-6	.	many	TRBJ2-7	CASSPLRGYEQYF	TGTGCCAGCAGCCCCCTCCGGGGGTACGAGCAGTACTTC
TRBV19	TRBD2	many	TRBJ2-7	CASSPMASGTYEQYF	TGTGCCAGTAGTCCTATGGCTAGCGGGACATACGAGCAGTACTTC
TRBV28	TRBD1	few	TRBJ1-1	CASSLWDRVRTEAFF	TGTGCCAGCAGTTTATGGGACAGGGTCCGCACTGAAGCTTTCTTT
TRBV2	TRBD2	many	TRBJ2-7	CASSRLAYPYEQYF	TGTGCCAGCAGTCGACTAGCCTACCCCTACGAGCAGTACTTC
TRBV20-1	.	many	TRBJ2-5	CSASHVQETQYF	TGCAGTGCTAGTCATGTTCAAGAGACCCAGTACTTC
TRBV4-3	.	many	TRBJ2-7	CASSQDPQVPNSYEQYF	TGCGCCAGCAGCCAAGATCCCCAGGTCCCCAACTCCTACGAGCAGTACTTC
TRBV9	TRBD1	.	TRBJ2-7	CASSETGFGEQYF	TGTGCCAGCAGCGAGACAGGGTTCGGCGAGCAGTACTTC
TRBV6-5	TRBD2	few	TRBJ2-2	CASRLAGTNTGVGRLFF	TGTGCCAGTAGACTAGCGGGTACCAACACCGGGGTTGGTAGGCTGTTTTTT
TRBV27	TRBD2	.	TRBJ2-7	CASSLSWRTSFNEQYF	TGTGCCAGCAGTTTATCCTGGAGGACTAGCTTCAACGAGCAGTACTTC
TRBV20-1	TRBD2	.	TRBJ2-1	CSARGLAGYLEQFF	TGCAGTGCCCGGGGACTAGCGGGGTATCTTGAGCAGTTCTTC
TRBV12-3/TRBV12-4	.	many	TRBJ1-2	CASSKPQGLEDGYTF	TGTGCCAGCAGTAAGCCCCAGGGGCTAGAGGATGGCTACACCTTC
TRBV11-2	TRBD2	few	TRBJ2-5	CASSVSGGKETQYF	TGTGCCAGCAGCGTTAGCGGGGGGAAAGAGACCCAGTACTTC
TRBV19	TRBD1	few	TRBJ2-7	CASSIQGADEQYF	TGTGCCAGTAGTATTCAGGGGGCGGACGAGCAGTACTTC
TRBV29-1	.	.	TRBJ2-2	CSVELGGNGGELFF	TGCAGCGTTGAACTTGGCGGGAACGGCGGGGAGCTGTTTTTT